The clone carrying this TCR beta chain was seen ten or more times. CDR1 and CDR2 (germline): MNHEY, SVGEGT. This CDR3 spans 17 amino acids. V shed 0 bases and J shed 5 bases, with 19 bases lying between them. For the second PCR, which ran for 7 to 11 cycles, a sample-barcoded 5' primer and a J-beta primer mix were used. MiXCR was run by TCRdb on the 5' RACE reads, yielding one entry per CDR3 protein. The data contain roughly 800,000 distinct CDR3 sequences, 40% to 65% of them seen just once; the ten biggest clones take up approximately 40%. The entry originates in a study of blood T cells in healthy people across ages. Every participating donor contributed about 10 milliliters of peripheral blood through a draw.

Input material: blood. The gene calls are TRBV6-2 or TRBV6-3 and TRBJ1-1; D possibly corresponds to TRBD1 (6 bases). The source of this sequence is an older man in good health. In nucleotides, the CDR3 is TGTGCCAGCAGTTACTCCTCCCGTGCAGGGACAAAAACTGAAGCTTTCTTT. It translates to CASSYSSRAGTKTEAFF.